This T cell receptor (beta chain) was recorded in a study of blood T cell repertoires in COVID-19. Looking at the study overall: Researchers got acute and convalescent COVID-19 samples from the United States, Italy and Spain.

Data came from immunoSEQ multiplex PCR; TCRdb stores just in-frame clones and leaves some out. The repertoire has tens of thousands of clones, under 95% of them found once; the top ten carry about 9%. Germline CDR1 is LNHDA and CDR2 is SQIVND (reference sequence). V shed 9 bases, J shed 3 bases, and the junction held 9 bases outside the gene matches. This CDR3 comprises 14 residues. The sample taken for sequencing was peripheral blood. The TCR comes from a human donor in a cohort sampled during active COVID-19. V and J are TRBV19 and TRBJ1-2; TRBD1 matches 8 bases. CDR3 amino acids: CASRGTGGDYGYTF. The CDR3 region has the DNA TGTGCCAGCCGGGGGACAGGCGGGGACTATGGCTACACCTTC. Together with reference TRBV19 and TRBJ1-2, the CDR3 gives the full variable domain: DGGITQSPKYLFRKEGQNVTLSCEQNLNHDAMYWYRQDPGQGLRLIYYSQIVNDFQKGDIAEGYSVSREKKESFPLTVTSAQKNPTAFYLCASRGTGGDYGYTFGSGTRLTVV.